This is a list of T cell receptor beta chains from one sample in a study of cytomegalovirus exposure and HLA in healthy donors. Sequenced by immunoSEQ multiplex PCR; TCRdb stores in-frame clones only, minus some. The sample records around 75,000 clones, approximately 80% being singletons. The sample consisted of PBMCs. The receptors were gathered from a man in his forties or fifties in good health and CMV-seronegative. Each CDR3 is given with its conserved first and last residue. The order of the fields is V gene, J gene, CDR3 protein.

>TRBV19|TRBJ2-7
CASSSGSGKGLYEQYF
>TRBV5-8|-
CASSWRETYEQYF
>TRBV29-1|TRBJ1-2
CSVEDRRNLAGYGYTF
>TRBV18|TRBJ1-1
CASSANRDTEAFF
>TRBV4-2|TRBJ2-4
CASSQDWAGQDHAKNIQYF
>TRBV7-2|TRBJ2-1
CASRYGLAGLDEQFF
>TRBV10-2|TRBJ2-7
CASSETGLGGDEQYF
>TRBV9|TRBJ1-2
CASNRDRNYGYTF
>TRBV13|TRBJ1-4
CASRQGPVEKLFF
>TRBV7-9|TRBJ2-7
CASSPPGGSYEQYF
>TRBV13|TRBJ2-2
CASSPPMGHANTGELFF
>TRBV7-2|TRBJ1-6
CASSLLGQGATRYSPLHF
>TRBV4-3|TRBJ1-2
CASSQDPGPGYGYTF
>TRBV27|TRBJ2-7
CASSLKGLAGYEQYF
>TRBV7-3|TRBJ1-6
CASSRMTGFNSPLHF
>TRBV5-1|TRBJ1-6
CASSGRPSGGNSPLHF
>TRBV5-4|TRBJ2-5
CASSYTSGGVFETQYF
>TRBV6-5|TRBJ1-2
CASSYGTYGYTF
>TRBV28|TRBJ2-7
CASSSGAGAYEQYF
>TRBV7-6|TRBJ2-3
CASSQRGDTQYF
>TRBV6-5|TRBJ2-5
CASSSQLPQETQYF
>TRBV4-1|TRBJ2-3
CASSHPGRGRGSTDTQYF
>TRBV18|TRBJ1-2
CASSWNRDGYGYTF
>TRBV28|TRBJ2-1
CASSITGTGVSNEQFF
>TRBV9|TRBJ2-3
CASSNSNTQYF
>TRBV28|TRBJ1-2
CASLRGYGYTF
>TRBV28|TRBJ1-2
CASSLSGRGLDGYTF
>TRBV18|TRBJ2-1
CASSPSGSYNEQFF
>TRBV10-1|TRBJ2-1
CASSESRGGNEQFF
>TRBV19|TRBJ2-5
CASSPQETQYF
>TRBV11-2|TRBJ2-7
CASSPGTSSYEQYF
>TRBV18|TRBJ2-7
CASSPSSPGPYEQYF
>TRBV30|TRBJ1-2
CASPGGYGYTF
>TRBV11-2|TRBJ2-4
CASSSRIAKNIQYF
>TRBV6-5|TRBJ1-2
CASSYNGQGNGYTF
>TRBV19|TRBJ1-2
CASTNTPGQNYGYTF
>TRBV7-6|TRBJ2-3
CASSLAASASTDTQYF
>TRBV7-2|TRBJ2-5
CASSPQGSPETQYF
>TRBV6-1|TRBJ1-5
CASSERLDNQPQHF
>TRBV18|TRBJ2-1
CASSPTSGGANEQFF
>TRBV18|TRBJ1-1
CASSPQQNTEAFF
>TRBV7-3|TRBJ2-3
CASSLRGGDTDTQYF
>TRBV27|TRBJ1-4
CASSGTGPEKLFF
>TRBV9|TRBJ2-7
CASSAGTRPYEQYF
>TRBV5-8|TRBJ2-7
CASTPPGLNRYEQYF
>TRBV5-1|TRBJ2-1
CASSLASYNEQFF
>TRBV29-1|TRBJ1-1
CSAPETGTEAFF
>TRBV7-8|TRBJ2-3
CASSLVGHGQYF
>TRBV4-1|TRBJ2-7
CASSPQVIYSYEQYF
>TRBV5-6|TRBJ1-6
CASSLSGMPWAYNSPLHF
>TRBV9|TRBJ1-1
CASSVETANTEAFF
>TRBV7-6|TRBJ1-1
CASSLGTGFSGNTEAFF
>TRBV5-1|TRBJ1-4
CASSLAQAGEKLFF
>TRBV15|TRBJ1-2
CDFRSPANYGYTF
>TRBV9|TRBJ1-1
CASSIRTGLNF
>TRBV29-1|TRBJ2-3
CSVGPSGGSTDTQYF
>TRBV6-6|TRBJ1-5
CASSGGIDQPQHF
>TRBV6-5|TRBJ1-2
CASTPGWSPGYTF